Sequencing of this T cell receptor (beta chain) was carried out in a study of blood T cell repertoires in COVID-19. Study-wide context: Acute-phase and convalescent COVID-19 samples originated in the United States, Italy and Spain. The cDNA or gDNA used as material had been derived from T cells, B-cell-depleted T cells, or PBMCs.

There are 15 residues in the CDR3. CDR1 is SGHTA and CDR2 is FQGTGA in the germline V gene. The V segment lost 5 bases and the J segment 8 bases; nucleotides outside the gene matches: 9. Source study methods: For nucleated cells, counts were estimated from reference gene primer amplification. The data were produced by immunoSEQ multiplex PCR, yet TCRdb's version contains in-frame clones alone and is incomplete. For V, J and clone size, that table is used; D and trimming come from the DNA. The sample contains around 100,000 clones, approximately 78% of which appear only once. The specimen sequenced was peripheral blood. This TCR was sampled from a man in his 70s with acute or convalescent COVID-19. This chain joins TRBV7-3 and TRBJ2-1; 10 nucleotides agree with TRBD2. The CDR3 loop reads CASSPGSGGQDEQFF. The CDR3 DNA reads as TGTGCCAGCAGCCCGGGTAGCGGGGGGCAGGATGAGCAGTTCTTC.